This entry concerns a single T cell receptor (beta chain). The antigen is undetermined. This record comes from a study of early T cells in non-severe SARS-CoV-2 infection. Study context: The authors sequenced bulk RNA from unsorted whole blood, leaving chains unpaired. Study conclusions and caveats: VDJdb matches were skewed toward anti-spike CD8 T cell responses.

Individual cDNA molecules received unique molecular identifiers. TCRdb reprocessed the 5' RACE reads via MiXCR and lists one record per CDR3 protein. The sample carries about 59,000 distinct CDR3 sequences, approximately 13% recorded once. This CDR3 region has 12 residues. Germline V gene lookup returns CDR1 SGHTA and CDR2 FQGNSA. V was cut by 5 bases and J by 5 bases, with 10 bases left in between. The specimen comprised whole blood, sampled at baseline. The receptor was derived from an adult who was a healthcare worker with PCR-confirmed SARS-CoV-2 infection or an uninfected control (not recorded which). The gene calls are TRBV7-2 and TRBJ2-7; D is perhaps TRBD2 (5 bases). CDR3 residues: CASSIHSDEQYF. In DNA, the CDR3 is TGTGCCAGCAGCATCCATAGCGACGAGCAGTACTTC.